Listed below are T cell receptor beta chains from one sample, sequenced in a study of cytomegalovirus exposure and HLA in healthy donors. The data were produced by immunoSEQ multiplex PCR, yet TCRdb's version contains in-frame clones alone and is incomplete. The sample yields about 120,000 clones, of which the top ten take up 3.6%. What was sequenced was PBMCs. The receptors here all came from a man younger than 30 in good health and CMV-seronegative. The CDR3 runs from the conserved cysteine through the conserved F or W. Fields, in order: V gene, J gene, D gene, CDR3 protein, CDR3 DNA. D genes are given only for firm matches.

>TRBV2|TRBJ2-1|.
CASGPEAGPSNEQFF
TGTGCCAGCGGACCCGAAGCGGGTCCATCCAATGAGCAGTTCTTC
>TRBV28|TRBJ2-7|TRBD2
CASSIGRATGYEQYF
TGTGCCAGCAGTATAGGGAGGGCCACGGGCTACGAGCAGTACTTC
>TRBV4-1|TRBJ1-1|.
CASSPREGRDTEAFF
TGCGCCAGCAGCCCCCGTGAGGGCCGGGACACTGAAGCTTTCTTT
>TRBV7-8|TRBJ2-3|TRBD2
CASSFRRASGPDTQYF
TGTGCCAGCAGCTTCCGAAGGGCTAGCGGGCCAGATACGCAGTATTTT
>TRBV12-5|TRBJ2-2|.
CASGLSPGETGELFF
TGTGCTAGTGGTCTCTCCCCCGGGGAAACCGGGGAGCTGTTTTTT
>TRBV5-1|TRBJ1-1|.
CASSSSGRTEAFF
TGCGCCAGCAGCTCCTCAGGGAGGACTGAAGCTTTCTTT
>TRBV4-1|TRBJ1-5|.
CASSQEQSSNQPQHF
TGCGCCAGCAGCCAAGAGCAGTCTTCGAATCAGCCCCAGCATTTT
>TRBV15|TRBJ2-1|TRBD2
CATSRSGGLASNEQFF
TGTGCCACCAGCAGATCCGGGGGACTAGCGAGTAATGAGCAGTTCTTC
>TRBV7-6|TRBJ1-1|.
CASSLSTTNTEAFF
TGTGCCAGCAGCTTGAGTACCACGAACACTGAAGCTTTCTTT
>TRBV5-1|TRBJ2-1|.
CASGGRGVRLYNEQFF
TGCGCCAGCGGCGGGCGCGGGGTCCGGCTGTACAATGAGCAGTTCTTC
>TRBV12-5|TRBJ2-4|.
CASARTASAKNIQYF
TGTGCTAGTGCCCGGACAGCTTCGGCCAAAAACATTCAGTACTTC
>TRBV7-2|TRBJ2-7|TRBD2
CASSYGLGLVLDEQYF
TGTGCCAGCAGCTATGGATTGGGACTAGTTCTCGACGAGCAGTACTTC
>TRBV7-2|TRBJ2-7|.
CASSLGPEIYEQYF
TGTGCCAGCAGCTTAGGTCCGGAGATCTACGAGCAGTACTTC
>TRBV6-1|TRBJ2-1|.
CASSHTRSGGDEQFF
TGTGCCAGCAGCCACACACGTTCCGGGGGAGATGAGCAGTTCTTC
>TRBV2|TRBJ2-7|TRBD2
CASTPKPLAASYEQYF
TGTGCCAGCACTCCGAAGCCCCTAGCGGCCTCCTACGAGCAGTACTTC
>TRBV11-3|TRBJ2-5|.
CASSLRVWETQYF
TGTGCCAGCAGCTTAAGAGTTTGGGAGACCCAGTACTTC
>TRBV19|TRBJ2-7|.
CASTAAGQTYEQYF
TGTGCCAGTACCGCGGCGGGACAGACTTACGAGCAGTACTTC
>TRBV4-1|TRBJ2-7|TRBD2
CASSQLTPSGGAHEQYF
TGCGCCAGCAGCCAATTAACTCCCAGCGGGGGGGCCCACGAGCAGTACTTC
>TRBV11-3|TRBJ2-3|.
CASSSITDTQYF
TGTGCCAGCAGCTCTATAACGGATACGCAGTATTTT
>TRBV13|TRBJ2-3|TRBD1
CASSFRTGTDTQYF
TGTGCCAGCAGCTTCAGGACAGGTACAGATACGCAGTATTTT
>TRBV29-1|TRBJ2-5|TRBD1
CSVGTGAFQETQYF
TGCAGCGTGGGGACAGGGGCCTTCCAAGAGACCCAGTACTTC
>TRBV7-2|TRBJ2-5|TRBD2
CASSFRGASGNVDQYF
TGTGCCAGCAGCTTTCGCGGGGCTAGCGGGAACGTAGACCAGTACTTC
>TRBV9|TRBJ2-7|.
CASSLRDKGEQYF
TGTGCCAGCAGCCTTCGGGACAAAGGCGAGCAGTACTTC
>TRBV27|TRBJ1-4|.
CASSLTSTRGEKLFF
TGTGCCAGCAGTCTAACCTCAACCCGCGGGGAAAAACTGTTTTTT
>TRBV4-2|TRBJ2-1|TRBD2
CASSLLAGEQFF
TGTGCCAGCAGCCTTCTAGCGGGAGAGCAGTTCTTC
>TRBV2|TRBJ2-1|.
CASNGPGYNEQFF
TGTGCCAGCAACGGCCCGGGATACAATGAGCAGTTCTTC
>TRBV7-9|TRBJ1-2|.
CASSSGQLGYTF
TGTGCCAGCAGCTCAGGACAGTTGGGCTACACCTTC
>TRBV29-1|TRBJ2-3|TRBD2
CSAGTSGNTDTQYF
TGCAGCGCCGGGACTAGCGGAAACACAGATACGCAGTATTTT
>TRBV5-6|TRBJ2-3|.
CASSMGLSTDTQYF
TGTGCCAGCAGCATGGGGCTTTCCACAGATACGCAGTATTTT
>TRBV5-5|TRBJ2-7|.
CASSSSTYEQYF
TGTGCCAGCAGCTCATCAACCTACGAGCAGTACTTC
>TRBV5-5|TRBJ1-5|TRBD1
CASSPGQGVYSNQPQHF
TGTGCCAGCAGTCCCGGACAGGGAGTATATAGCAATCAGCCCCAGCATTTT
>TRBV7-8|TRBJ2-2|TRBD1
CASSKGQGRTGELFF
TGTGCCAGCAGCAAGGGACAGGGAAGGACCGGGGAGCTGTTTTTT
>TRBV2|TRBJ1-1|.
CASIPDYTEAFF
TGTGCCAGCATTCCAGATTACACTGAAGCTTTCTTT
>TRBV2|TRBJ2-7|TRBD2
CGGAADSSYEQYF
TGCGGGGGGGCGGCGGACAGCTCCTACGAGCAGTACTTC
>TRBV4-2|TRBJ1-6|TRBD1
CASSQETAGGSSPLHF
TGTGCCAGCAGCCAAGAGACGGCAGGGGGCTCGTCACCCCTCCACTTT